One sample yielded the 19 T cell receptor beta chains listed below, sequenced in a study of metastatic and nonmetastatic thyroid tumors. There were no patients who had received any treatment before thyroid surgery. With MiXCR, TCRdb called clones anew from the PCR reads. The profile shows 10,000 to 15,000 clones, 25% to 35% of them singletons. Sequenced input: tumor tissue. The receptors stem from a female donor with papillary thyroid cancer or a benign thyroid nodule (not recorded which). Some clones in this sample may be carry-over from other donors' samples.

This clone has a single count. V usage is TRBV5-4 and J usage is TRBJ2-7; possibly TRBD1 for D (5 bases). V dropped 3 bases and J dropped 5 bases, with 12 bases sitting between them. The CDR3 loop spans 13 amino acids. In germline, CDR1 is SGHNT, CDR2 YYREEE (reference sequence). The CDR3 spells CASSSVPGNEQYF. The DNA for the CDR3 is TGTGCCAGCAGCTCCGTCCCAGGGAACGAGCAGTACTTC.

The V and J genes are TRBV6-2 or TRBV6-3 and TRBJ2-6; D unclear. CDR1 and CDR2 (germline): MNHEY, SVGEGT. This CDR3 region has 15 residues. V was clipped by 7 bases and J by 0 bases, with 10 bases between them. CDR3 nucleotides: TGTGCCAGCACCCCCAGTAGCTCTGGGGCCAACGTCCTGACTTTC. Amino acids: CASTPSSSGANVLTF.

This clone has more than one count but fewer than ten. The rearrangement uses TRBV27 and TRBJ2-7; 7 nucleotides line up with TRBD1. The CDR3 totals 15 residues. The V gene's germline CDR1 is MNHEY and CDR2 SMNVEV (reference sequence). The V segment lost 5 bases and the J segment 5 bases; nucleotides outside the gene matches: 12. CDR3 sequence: CASSLHPTGCDEQYF. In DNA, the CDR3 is TGTGCCAGCAGTCTTCATCCGACAGGGTGCGACGAGCAGTACTTC.

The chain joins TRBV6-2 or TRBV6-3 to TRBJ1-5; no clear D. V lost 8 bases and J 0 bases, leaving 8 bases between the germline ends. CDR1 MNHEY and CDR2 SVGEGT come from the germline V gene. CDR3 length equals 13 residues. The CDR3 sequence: CASSVYSNQPQHF. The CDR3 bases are TGTGCCAGCTCGGTGTATAGCAATCAGCCCCAGCATTTT.

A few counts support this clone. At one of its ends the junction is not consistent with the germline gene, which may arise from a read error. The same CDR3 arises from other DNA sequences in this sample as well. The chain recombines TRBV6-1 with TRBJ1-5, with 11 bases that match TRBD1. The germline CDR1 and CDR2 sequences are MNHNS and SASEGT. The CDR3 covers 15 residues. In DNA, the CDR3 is TGTGCCGGACAGGATGGTGGGACAGGGGGGCAGCCTCAGCATTTT. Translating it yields CAGQDGGTGGQPQHF.

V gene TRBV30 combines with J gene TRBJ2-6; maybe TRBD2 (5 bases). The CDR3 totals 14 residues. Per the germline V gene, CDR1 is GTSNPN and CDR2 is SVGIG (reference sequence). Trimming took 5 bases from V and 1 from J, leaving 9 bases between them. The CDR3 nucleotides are TGTGCCTGGGGGAGAGGGTCTGGGGCCAACGTCCTGACTTTC. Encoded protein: CAWGRGSGANVLTF.

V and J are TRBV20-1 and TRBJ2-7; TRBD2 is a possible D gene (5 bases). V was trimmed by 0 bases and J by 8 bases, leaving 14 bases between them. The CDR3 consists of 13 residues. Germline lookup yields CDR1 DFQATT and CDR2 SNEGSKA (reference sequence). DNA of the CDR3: TGCAGTGCTAGAGAGCAGGAGCGGAGAAAGCAGTACTTC. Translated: CSAREQERRKQYF.

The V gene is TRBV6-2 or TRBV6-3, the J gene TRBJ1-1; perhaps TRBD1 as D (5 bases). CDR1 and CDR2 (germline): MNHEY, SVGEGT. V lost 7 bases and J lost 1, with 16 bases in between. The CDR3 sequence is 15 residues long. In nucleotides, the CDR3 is TGTGCCAGCAAACCCCTCCGGGACGGGAACACTGAAGCTTTCTTT. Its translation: CASKPLRDGNTEAFF.

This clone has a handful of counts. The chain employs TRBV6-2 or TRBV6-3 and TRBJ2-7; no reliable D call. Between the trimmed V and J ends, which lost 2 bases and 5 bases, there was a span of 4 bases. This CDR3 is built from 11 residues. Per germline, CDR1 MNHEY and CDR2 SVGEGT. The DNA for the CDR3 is TGTGCCAGCAGTTACCTGGACGAGCAGTACTTC. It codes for CASSYLDEQYF.

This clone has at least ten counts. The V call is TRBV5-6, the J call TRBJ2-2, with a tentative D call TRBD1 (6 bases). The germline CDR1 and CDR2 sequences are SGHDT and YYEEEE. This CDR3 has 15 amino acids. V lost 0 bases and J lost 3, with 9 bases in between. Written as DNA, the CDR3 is TGTGCCAGCAGCTTGGGGACAGTCGACACCGGGGAGCTGTTTTTT. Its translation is CASSLGTVDTGELFF.

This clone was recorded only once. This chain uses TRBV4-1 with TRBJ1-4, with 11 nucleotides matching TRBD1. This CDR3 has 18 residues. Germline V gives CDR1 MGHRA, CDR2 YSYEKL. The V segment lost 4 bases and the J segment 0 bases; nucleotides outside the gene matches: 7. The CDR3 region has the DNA TGCGCCAGCAGCCCCGGGACAGGGGGATCTGCAACTAATGAAAAACTGTTTTTT. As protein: CASSPGTGGSATNEKLFF.

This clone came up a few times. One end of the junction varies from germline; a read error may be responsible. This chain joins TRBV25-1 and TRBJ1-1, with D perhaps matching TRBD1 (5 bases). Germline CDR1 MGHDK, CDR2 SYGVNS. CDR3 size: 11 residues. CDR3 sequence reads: CASSVGTEALF. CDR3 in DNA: TGTGCCAGCAGTGTAGGGACTGAAGCTCTCTTT.

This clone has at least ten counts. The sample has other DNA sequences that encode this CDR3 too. This CDR3 reads CASRRETGVRDTQYF. The CDR3 region has the DNA TGTGCCAGCCGCCGGGAGACAGGGGTCCGAGATACGCAGTATTTT. The chain recombines TRBV11-1 with TRBJ2-3; TRBD1 agrees at 8 bases. Germline V gives CDR1 SGHAT, CDR2 FQDESV (reference sequence). V was clipped by 8 bases and J by 5 bases; unmatched bases: 12. This CDR3 is built from 15 residues.

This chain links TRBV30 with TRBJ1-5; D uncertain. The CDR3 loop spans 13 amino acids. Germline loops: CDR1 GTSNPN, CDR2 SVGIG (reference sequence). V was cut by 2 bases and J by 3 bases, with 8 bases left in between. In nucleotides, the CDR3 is TGTGCCTGGAGTCCCAGTCTCAATCAGCCCCAGCATTTT. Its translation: CAWSPSLNQPQHF.

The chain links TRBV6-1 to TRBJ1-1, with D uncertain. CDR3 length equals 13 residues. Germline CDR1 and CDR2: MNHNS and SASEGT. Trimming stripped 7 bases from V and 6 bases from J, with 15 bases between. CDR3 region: CASIIRVYPEAFF. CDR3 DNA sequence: TGTGCCAGCATCATAAGGGTATACCCTGAAGCTTTCTTT.

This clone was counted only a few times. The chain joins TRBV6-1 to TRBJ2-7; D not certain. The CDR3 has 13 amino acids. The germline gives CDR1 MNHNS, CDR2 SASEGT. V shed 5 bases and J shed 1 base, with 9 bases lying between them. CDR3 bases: TGTGCCAGCAGTTCCCCGGTATCCTACGAGCAGTACTTC. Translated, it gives CASSSPVSYEQYF.

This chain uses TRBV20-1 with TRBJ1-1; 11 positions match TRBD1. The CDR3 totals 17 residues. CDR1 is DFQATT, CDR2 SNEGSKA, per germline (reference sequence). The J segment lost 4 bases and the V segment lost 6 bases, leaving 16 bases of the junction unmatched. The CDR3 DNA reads TGCAGTGCGCCACTCCGGGACAGGGGGACCTGGGGCACTGAAGCTTTCTTT. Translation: CSAPLRDRGTWGTEAFF.

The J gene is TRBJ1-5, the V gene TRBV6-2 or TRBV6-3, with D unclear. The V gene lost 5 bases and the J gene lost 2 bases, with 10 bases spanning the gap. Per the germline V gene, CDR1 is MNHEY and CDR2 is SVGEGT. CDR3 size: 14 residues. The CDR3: CASSVEGGNQPQHF. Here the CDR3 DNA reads TGTGCCAGCAGTGTGGAGGGCGGCAATCAGCCCCAGCATTTT.

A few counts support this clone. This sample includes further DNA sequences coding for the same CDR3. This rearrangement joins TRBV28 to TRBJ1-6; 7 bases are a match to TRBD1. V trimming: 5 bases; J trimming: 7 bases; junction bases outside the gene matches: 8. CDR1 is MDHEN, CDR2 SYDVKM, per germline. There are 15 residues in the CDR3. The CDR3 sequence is CASSPTQGGNSPLHF. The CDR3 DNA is TGTGCCAGCAGTCCGACGCAGGGGGGGAATTCACCCCTCCACTTT.